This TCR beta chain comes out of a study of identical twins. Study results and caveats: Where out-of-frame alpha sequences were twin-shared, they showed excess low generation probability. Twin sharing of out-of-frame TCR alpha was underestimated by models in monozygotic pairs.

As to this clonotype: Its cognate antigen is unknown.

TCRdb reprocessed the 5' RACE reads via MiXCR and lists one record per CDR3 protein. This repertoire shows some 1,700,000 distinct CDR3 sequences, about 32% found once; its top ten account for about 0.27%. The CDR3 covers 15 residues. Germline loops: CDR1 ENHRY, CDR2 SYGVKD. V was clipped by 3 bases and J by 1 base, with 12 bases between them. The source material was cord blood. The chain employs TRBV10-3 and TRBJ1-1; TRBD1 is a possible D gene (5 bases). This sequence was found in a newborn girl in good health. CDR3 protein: CAISDWQGQNTEAFF. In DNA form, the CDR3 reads TGTGCCATCAGTGATTGGCAGGGTCAGAACACTGAAGCTTTCTTT.